A selection of T cell receptor beta chains follows, all from one sample in a study of T cell responses to AZD1222 COVID-19 vaccine. Sequencing used immunoSEQ multiplex PCR; TCRdb keeps in-frame clones, though not all of them. The sample lists some 130,000 clones, around 90% occurring once. Sequences were derived from peripheral blood, sampled on day 0 of AZD1222 vaccination. These receptors were taken from an adult in good health. The conserved cysteine and the conserved F or W are not part of the CDR3 here. A D gene is named only where the DNA matches it firmly. For some rows the clone size is stated as once, few or many, or as a class when expanded; others skip it.

.	TRBV19	TRBJ1-2	.	ASSPARETRGYT
TRBD2	TRBV28	TRBJ2-1	.	ASTLTSGDSEQF
TRBD2	TRBV5-1	TRBJ2-1	.	ASSVAGTSSYNEQF
TRBD2	TRBV5-1	TRBJ2-1	.	ASSSEGLGVYEQF
.	TRBV28	TRBJ1-1	.	ASSPPIRSEAF
.	TRBV2	TRBJ2-3	.	ASSEAGRGVTQY
.	TRBV27	TRBJ1-4	once	ASSLQAGGEKLF
.	TRBV5-4	TRBJ2-7	few	ASSLDSTYEQY
.	TRBV5-4	TRBJ1-1	.	ASSSVNTEAF
TRBD2	TRBV11-3	TRBJ2-3	.	ASSLIAGGADTQY
.	TRBV7-3	TRBJ1-1	.	ASSLLYRAGPVRTEAF
.	TRBV15	TRBJ2-1	.	ATSRDPDFNEQF
TRBD1	TRBV11-2	TRBJ2-1	.	ASSLMDRVNEQF
.	TRBV28	TRBJ1-5	few	ASSPGSALQPQH
.	TRBV24-1	TRBJ1-2	.	ATSDPRTVYGYT
TRBD1	TRBV9	TRBJ1-2	.	ASSVAGGTGLYGYT
.	TRBV24-1	TRBJ2-2	.	ATSDLSGTGNTGELF
.	TRBV28	TRBJ1-5	few	ASSLYPTESQPQH
.	TRBV19	TRBJ1-1	.	ASSIFRGSTEAF
.	TRBV7-2	TRBJ1-2	.	ASSLEQGLRGYT
.	TRBV7-9	TRBJ2-3	.	ASRWAGNTDTQY
.	TRBV18	TRBJ1-6	.	ASSPQSSYNSPLH
.	TRBV9	TRBJ2-5	.	ASSVGSDGETQY
.	TRBV15	TRBJ1-2	.	ATSTRTALGYT
.	TRBV6-5	TRBJ2-3	.	ASSRDFTDTQY
.	TRBV11-3	TRBJ2-7	.	ASSQGGPIGEQY
TRBD2	TRBV5-1	TRBJ2-1	.	ASSWTSGSNEQF
TRBD1	TRBV9	TRBJ2-5	.	ASSPGQGAKETQY
TRBD1	TRBV6-5	TRBJ2-7	.	ASSYTDREIDEQY
TRBD2	TRBV27	TRBJ2-1	.	ASTAAGGAYNEQF
TRBD2	TRBV24-1	TRBJ2-5	.	ATSDARGAGETQY
TRBD1	TRBV30	TRBJ2-7	.	AWMRGGPHFGEQY
TRBD2	TRBV24-1	TRBJ2-1	few	ATSDQGLAAHNEQF
.	TRBV7-9	TRBJ2-2	once	ASSLGRTAGELF
.	TRBV5-1	TRBJ1-4	.	ASSLSVSTNEKLF
TRBD1	TRBV2	TRBJ1-6	.	ASSSGQGGSPLH
.	TRBV7-9	TRBJ1-1	.	ASSLLGNTEAF
TRBD2	TRBV11-2	TRBJ2-1	.	ASSSGLAGGNEQF
TRBD2	TRBV27	TRBJ2-7	.	ASNKLSGRAGRYEQY
.	TRBV19	TRBJ1-2	.	ASSITGGSNYGYT
.	TRBV4-2	TRBJ2-1	.	ASSQDSPGPYEQF
.	TRBV3-1/TRBV3-2	TRBJ1-1	.	ASSQEFGLGGKAF
.	TRBV4-3	TRBJ1-2	.	ASSQDQGRVDGYT
TRBD1	TRBV7-3	TRBJ2-2	.	ASSPRTGRAGELF
.	TRBV30	TRBJ1-6	.	AGSVGGNSPLH
.	TRBV2	TRBJ1-2	.	ASSEAPKGMGGYT
TRBD1	TRBV28	TRBJ1-4	.	ASSRQGLATNEKLF
TRBD1	TRBV2	TRBJ2-2	.	ASSGRTGYGGELF
.	TRBV7-9	TRBJ2-2	.	ASRRGANTGELF
TRBD1	TRBV7-2	TRBJ2-3	.	ASSSWDRGTDTQY